The 10 T cell receptor beta chains reported below all come from one sample, sequenced in a study of T cell clonality in common variable immunodeficiency. Sequencing used immunoSEQ multiplex PCR; TCRdb keeps in-frame clones, though not all of them. This sample carries some 28,000 clones, none of them present only once. Material: peripheral blood mononuclear cells. The receptors shown here come from a person aged 18 to 70 in good health.

This clone was observed at least ten times. The read ends 3 residues early relative to the CDR3; the germline J gene fills the gap. This chain uses TRBV7-2 with TRBJ1-5; 7 nucleotides align to TRBD1. V gave up 7 bases and J gave up 7 bases; unmatched junction bases: 7. The CDR3 has 13 amino acids. Germline assignment: CDR1 SGHTA and CDR2 FQGNSA. CDR3 sequence reads: CASTERGRQPQHF. The part of the CDR3 DNA that was read is TGTGCCAGCACCGAGAGGGGGCGACAGCCC.

There are many counts of this clone. The observed sequence ends 3 residues before the CDR3 terminus, with the missing tail filled in from the germline J gene. This chain uses TRBV23-1 with TRBJ2-5; a possible D gene is TRBD1 (5 bases). TRBV23-1 is sorted into the ORF group, with uncertain function. This CDR3 region has 15 residues. Trimming pared 3 bases from V and 3 bases from J, leaving 14 bases between. The CDR3 protein is CASSQRGHCKETQYF. The sequenced CDR3 bases are TGCGCCAGCAGTCAGCGCGGACATTGCAAAGAGACC.

This clone was seen repeatedly, ten times or more. The DNA ends 3 residues before the CDR3 does, and the rest of the CDR3 is filled in from the germline J gene. The genes are TRBV19 and TRBJ1-1; D is uncertain. V was clipped by 3 bases and J by 0 bases, with 14 bases between them. The CDR3 extends over 16 amino acids. CDR1 is LNHDA and CDR2 is SQIVND in the germline V gene (reference sequence). CDR3 bases read: TGTGCCAGTAGTATCCGGGGAAGTAAAATGAACACTGAA. Its translation: CASSIRGSKMNTE. The entire CDR3 is CASSIRGSKMNTEAFF. Full variable domain (missing parts from reference TRBV19 and TRBJ1-1): DGGITQSPKYLFRKEGQNVTLSCEQNLNHDAMYWYRQDPGQGLRLIYYSQIVNDFQKGDIAEGYSVSREKKESFPLTVTSAQKNPTAFYLCASSIRGSKMNTEAFFGQGTRLTVV.

This clone was recorded at least ten times. The CDR3 extends 3 residues past the end of the read, so its final part is completed from the germline J gene. This chain connects TRBV30 to TRBJ2-6; no definite D call. Deletions cut 4 bases from V and 0 bases from J, with 10 bases between. In germline, CDR1 is GTSNPN, CDR2 SVGIG (reference sequence). CDR3 length: 15 residues. Partial CDR3 DNA: TGTGCCTGGAAGGCTGTAACCTCTGGGGCCAACGTC. It yields the protein CAWKAVTSGANV. The whole CDR3 region reads CAWKAVTSGANVLTF.

The table lists this clone with many counts. The sequence runs out 3 residues before the end of the CDR3; the remainder is reconstructed from the germline J gene. The rearrangement joins TRBV20-1 to TRBJ2-5, with 8 bases that match TRBD2. The CDR3 is made up of 19 amino acids. Germline V gives CDR1 DFQATT, CDR2 SNEGSKA (reference sequence). The J segment lost 5 bases and the V segment lost 3 bases, leaving 23 bases of the junction unmatched. The sequenced part of the CDR3 DNA is TGCAGTGCTAGGTCGCCAGCGGGGGCAGGAGGTGGTTGGGGGGAGACC. As protein: CSARSPAGAGGGWGET. The full-length CDR3 reads as CSARSPAGAGGGWGETQYF.

This clone was counted at least ten times. A read error may account for a junction end that differs from germline. With the read ending 3 residues before the CDR3 end, the germline J gene is used to fill in that end. V gene TRBV4-2 combines with J gene TRBJ2-2; the match to TRBD2 covers 13 bases. Germline-derived CDR1 and CDR2 are LGHNA and YNFKEQ. This CDR3 has 18 residues. CDR3 loop: CASSQGLAGAGETGELFF. The CDR3 bases that were read are TGCGCCAGCAGCCAAGGACTAGCGGGGGCCGGGGAGACCGGGGAG.

This clone was detected many times. The read ends 3 residues shy of where the CDR3 ends; the end is completed using the germline J gene. This chain connects TRBV10-3 to TRBJ2-1; 9 bases agree with TRBD2. V was pared by 6 bases and J by 8 bases, with 8 bases of the junction left unmatched. The CDR3 is 14 amino acids. Germline values: CDR1 ENHRY, CDR2 SYGVKD. The part of the CDR3 DNA that was read is TGTGCCATCAGAAGGGGACTAGCTGATTATGAG. Protein sequence: CAIRRGLADYE. The CDR3 as a whole reads CAIRRGLADYEQFF.

This clone has a count of ten or more. The read gets to within 3 residues of the CDR3 end, and the germline J gene fills in the rest. The gene calls are TRBV14 and TRBJ1-1; D ambiguous. Germline-derived CDR1 and CDR2 are SGHDN and FVKESK. V lost 3 bases and J 1 base, leaving 18 bases between the germline ends. The CDR3 spans 17 residues. The CDR3 is CASSHLRAGQANTEAFF. The sequenced CDR3 bases are TGTGCCAGCAGCCACCTCCGTGCTGGGCAGGCGAACACTGAA.

This clone has ten or more counts. The CDR3 goes on 3 residues after the read ends, and that part is filled in from the germline J gene. The V call is TRBV2, the J call TRBJ2-4, with D perhaps TRBD1 (6 bases). V shed 7 bases and J shed 0 bases, with 13 bases lying between them. In germline, CDR1 is SNHLY, CDR2 FYNNEI. The CDR3 sequence is 15 residues long. The CDR3 spells CASNGQGKAKNIQYF. CDR3 DNA (partial): TGTGCCAGCAACGGGCAGGGGAAAGCCAAAAACATT.

This clone was seen many times. The CDR3 end lies 3 residues beyond the end of the read and is filled in from the germline J gene. The chain has TRBV24-1 and TRBJ2-2, with TRBD1 matching 7 bases. Trimming at V came to 4 bases and at J to 7 bases, leaving 8 bases not matched to a gene. In germline, CDR1 is KGHDR, CDR2 SFDVKD. The CDR3 consists of 15 residues. CDR3 in amino acids: CATSDPRGPDGELFF. CDR3 DNA, as far as it was read: TGTGCCACCAGTGACCCGAGGGGGCCTGACGGGGAG.